Each of the 17 T cell receptor beta chains below was sequenced from the same sample in a study of blood T cell repertoires in COVID-19. Sequencing used immunoSEQ multiplex PCR; TCRdb keeps in-frame clones, though not all of them. This sample carries 250,000 or so clones, approximately 89% of them seen once, and the ten largest clones take 2.5% to 3%. Sequencing was done on a sample of PBMCs or T cells enriched from blood (not recorded which). The receptors derive from a man aged 35 to 55 who had been exposed to COVID-19.

V and J are TRBV6-6 and TRBJ1-5; D is perhaps TRBD1 (6 bases). The CDR3 is made up of 14 amino acids. Trimming pared 5 bases from V and 4 bases from J, leaving 12 bases between. Germline values: CDR1 MNHNY, CDR2 SVGAGI (reference sequence). CDR3: CASSTSGHNQPQHF. The CDR3 DNA is TGTGCCAGCAGTACCTCGGGACATAATCAGCCCCAGCATTTT.

This chain joins TRBV27 and TRBJ2-3; D perhaps matches TRBD1 (5 bases). The CDR3 totals 17 residues. The germline V gene encodes CDR1 MNHEY and CDR2 SMNVEV (reference sequence). Trimming left V 0 bases short and J 2 bases short, with 15 bases between. The CDR3 DNA follows: TGTGCCAGCAGTTTATCTGGCGCTACAGGCCCCACAGATACGCAGTATTTT. Encoded protein: CASSLSGATGPTDTQYF.

This clone was picked up one time. V and J are TRBV9 and TRBJ1-1, with TRBD1 identical over 9 bases. V was pared by 4 bases and J by 1 base, with 11 bases of the junction left unmatched. Looked up from germline, CDR1 is SGDLS and CDR2 is YYNGEE. This CDR3 comprises 17 residues. As DNA, the CDR3 is TGTGCCAGCAGCTCCCCCGAGACAGGGGGGTGGAACACTGAAGCTTTCTTT. This sequence encodes CASSSPETGGWNTEAFF.

The V and J genes are TRBV9 and TRBJ2-7, with 10 bases aligning to TRBD1. The CDR3 is 16 residues long. Germline CDR1 and CDR2: SGDLS and YYNGEE. V was pared by 0 bases and J by 0 bases, with 3 bases of the junction left unmatched. CDR3 coding DNA: TGTGCCAGCAGCGTAGAGGGACAGGGGAACTCCTACGAGCAGTACTTC. Amino acids: CASSVEGQGNSYEQYF.

V usage is TRBV28 and J usage is TRBJ1-2; 12 nucleotides align to TRBD1. CDR1 and CDR2 (germline): MDHEN, SYDVKM. V shed 5 bases, J shed 7 bases, and the junction held 5 bases outside the gene matches. This CDR3 contains 14 residues. The chain's CDR3 is CASSPRDRGPGYTF. The CDR3 DNA reads as TGTGCCAGCAGTCCTCGGGACAGGGGGCCTGGCTACACCTTC.

This rearrangement joins TRBV28 to TRBJ2-3; the D gene is possibly TRBD2 (6 bases). CDR3 size: 14 residues. Trimming removed 5 bases at V and 1 base at J, with 10 bases between. Per germline, CDR1 MDHEN and CDR2 SYDVKM. CDR3 in amino acids: CASSPTGGTDTQYF. CDR3 sequence (DNA): TGTGCCAGCAGTCCGACGGGGGGCACAGATACGCAGTATTTT.

This clone has only one observation. The rearrangement uses TRBV24-1 and TRBJ1-1; D possibly corresponds to TRBD1 (6 bases). The CDR3 contains 12 residues. The germline V gene has CDR1 KGHDR and CDR2 SFDVKD. The V end lost 8 bases, the J end lost 7 bases, and 13 bases lay between the germline ends. The DNA for the CDR3 is TGTGCCACCAAGGGGGAATCGGGTGAAGCTTTCTTT. Translation: CATKGESGEAFF.

The chain couples TRBV6-5 to TRBJ2-1, with TRBD2 matching over 9 bases. CDR1 and CDR2 (germline): MNHEY, SVGAGI. Trimming cost V 7 bases and J 8 bases; bases outside gene matches: 6. This CDR3 spans 13 amino acids. The CDR3 sequence: CASNAGGPYEQFF. Here the CDR3 DNA reads TGTGCCAGCAACGCGGGAGGGCCCTATGAGCAGTTCTTC.

This chain connects TRBV30 to TRBJ1-5; D uncertain. V was trimmed by 3 bases and J by 11 bases, leaving 17 bases between them. Germline V gene lookup returns CDR1 GTSNPN and CDR2 SVGIG (reference sequence). There are 13 residues in the CDR3. The CDR3 DNA follows: TGTGCCTGGAGGGTGGGTCCGAGAGGCGCCCAGCATTTT. It is translated as CAWRVGPRGAQHF.

The V gene is TRBV10-2, the J gene TRBJ1-6, with D possibly being TRBD1 (6 bases). Looked up from germline, CDR1 is WSHSY and CDR2 is SAAADI. This CDR3 has 14 amino acids. Trimming removed 3 bases from V and 7 bases from J, with 10 bases in between. The CDR3 region is CASSEQGVNSPLHF. DNA for the CDR3: TGCGCCAGCAGTGAACAGGGAGTCAATTCACCCCTCCACTTT.

V gene TRBV3-1 (or the pseudogene TRBV3-2) combines with J gene TRBJ2-7, with D perhaps matching TRBD2 (6 bases). V lost 4 bases to trimming and J lost 0 bases, with 10 bases between them. Germline assignment: CDR1 LGHDT and CDR2 YNNKEL (reference sequence). The CDR3 extends over 14 amino acids. CDR3 protein: CASSRSGGSYEQYF. The CDR3 region has the DNA TGTGCCAGCAGCCGTAGCGGAGGCTCCTACGAGCAGTACTTC.

The J gene is TRBJ2-3, the V gene TRBV7-3; 7 bases align to TRBD2. Trimming cost V 1 base and J 6 bases; bases outside gene matches: 10. Germline V gene sequence: CDR1 SGHTA, CDR2 FQGTGA. CDR3 length: 16 amino acids. For the CDR3, the DNA is TGTGCCAGCAGCTTAAGGGCGGGAGATTTTTCCGATACGCAGTATTTT. Protein: CASSLRAGDFSDTQYF.

V usage is TRBV12-3 or TRBV12-4 and J usage is TRBJ2-1; 7 bases match TRBD1. The CDR3 is made up of 13 amino acids. V lost 6 bases to trimming and J lost 6 bases; unmatched junction nucleotides: 5. CDR3 region: CASRLGQSNEQFF. CDR3 nucleotides: TGTGCCAGCAGATTGGGACAGAGCAATGAGCAGTTCTTC.

V usage is TRBV12-3 or TRBV12-4 and J usage is TRBJ1-3; D not resolved. The germline V and J ends were trimmed by 8 bases and 3 bases, with 8 bases remaining between them. The CDR3 has 12 residues. CDR3 nucleotides: TGTGCCAGCGGTGGCTTTGGAAACACCATATATTTT. Its protein product is CASGGFGNTIYF.

J is TRBJ2-1 and V is TRBV12-3 or TRBV12-4; 7 bases are shared with TRBD1. V gave up 6 bases and J gave up 10 bases; unmatched junction bases: 9. The CDR3 runs 13 residues. CDR3 sequence reads: CASRPDRVGEQFF. The DNA of the CDR3 is TGTGCCAGCAGGCCCGACAGGGTCGGAGAGCAGTTCTTC.

The chain is built from TRBV5-1 and TRBJ1-2, with 7 positions matching TRBD1. The germline V gene encodes CDR1 SGHRS and CDR2 YFSETQ. The CDR3 runs to 14 residues. With 3 bases clipped from V and 2 bases from J, the junction kept 4 bases outside the gene matches. DNA for the CDR3: TGCGCCAGCAGCTCGGACAGGAAGAACTATGGCTACACCTTC. It codes for CASSSDRKNYGYTF.

The rearrangement uses TRBV7-2 and TRBJ1-3, with D unresolved. Per the germline V gene, CDR1 is SGHTA and CDR2 is FQGNSA. This CDR3 has 16 residues. The germline V and J ends were trimmed by 3 bases and 0 bases, with 12 bases remaining between them. As DNA, the CDR3 is TGTGCCAGCAGCTTCAGCAGGCCAAACTCTGGAAACACCATATATTTT. Protein: CASSFSRPNSGNTIYF.